The 26 T cell receptor beta chains in this list originate from one sample, sequenced in a study of T-cell reconstitution after alpha-beta-depleted transplantation in children. During its preparation, the TCRbeta library received unique molecular identifiers. In TCRdb, the PCR reads were re-called with MiXCR into one record per CDR3 protein. The sample records over 80,000 distinct CDR3 sequences, about 22% being singletons. The sample here was PBMCs, taken before TCRalphabeta/CD19-depleted stem cell transplant. These TCRs come from a boy aged 2-9 years with acute lymphoblastic leukemia, due to receive a stem cell transplant.

The chain uses TRBV11-2 and TRBJ2-3; 8 bases fit TRBD2. Germline V gene lookup returns CDR1 SGHAT and CDR2 FQNNGV. The trim removed 0 bases at V and 10 bases at J, leaving 15 bases unmatched. The CDR3 length is 17 residues. In nucleotides, the CDR3 is TGTGCCAGCAGCTTAGATTCGGCTAGCGGGCCCGTTGGCCCGCAGTATTTT. Amino acids: CASSLDSASGPVGPQYF.

CDR3 DNA sequence: TGTGCCAGCAGCTTTAGCGGGGCAACAGATACGCAGTATTTT. Encoded protein: CASSFSGATDTQYF. The chain couples TRBV7-8 to TRBJ2-3; 8 nucleotides agree with TRBD2. CDR3 length: 14 amino acids. With V trimmed by 3 bases and J by 3 bases, 2 bases remained unmatched. Germline loops: CDR1 SGHVS, CDR2 FQNEAQ.

There are a few counts of this clonotype. This chain connects TRBV12-3 or TRBV12-4 to TRBJ2-2; D is undetermined. This CDR3 has 16 amino acids. Trimming left V 1 base short and J 0 bases short, with 9 bases between. The CDR3 sequence is CASSLVGPTNTGELFF. In nucleotides, the CDR3 is TGTGCCAGCAGTTTAGTAGGTCCAACGAACACCGGGGAGCTGTTTTTT.

This clonotype occurred many times. V is TRBV13 and J is TRBJ1-6; D might be TRBD1 (5 bases). The germline gives CDR1 PRHDT, CDR2 FYEKMQ (reference sequence). The V and J ends lost 5 bases and 5 bases respectively, with 10 bases between them. This CDR3 region has 14 residues. The CDR3 protein is CASSQGVDNSPLHF. CDR3 sequence (DNA): TGTGCCAGCAGCCAGGGTGTTGATAATTCACCCCTCCACTTT.

Only a few counts were recorded for this clonotype. The genes are TRBV5-1 and TRBJ1-1; D gene uncertain. Trimming pared 0 bases from V and 1 base from J, leaving 7 bases between. Germline lookup yields CDR1 SGHRS and CDR2 YFSETQ. There are 14 residues in the CDR3. CDR3 coding DNA: TGCGCCAGCAGCTTGGGGGGAGGGAACACTGAAGCTTTCTTT. Translation gives CASSLGGGNTEAFF. Based on the CDR3 plus reference TRBV5-1 and TRBJ1-1, the full variable domain is KAGVTQTPRYLIKTRGQQVTLSCSPISGHRSVSWYQQTPGQGLQFLFEYFSETQRNKGNFPGRFSGRQFSNSRSEMNVSTLELGDSALYLCASSLGGGNTEAFFGQGTRLTVV.

This clonotype was recorded a few times. V is TRBV4-1 and J is TRBJ2-7; D may be TRBD2 (7 bases). Germline values: CDR1 MGHRA, CDR2 YSYEKL. The CDR3 is 16 residues long. V was clipped by 1 base and J by 7 bases, with 20 bases between them. CDR3: CASSQASGGPTREQYF. CDR3 DNA: TGCGCCAGCAGCCAAGCCTCCGGGGGGCCCACGCGGGAGCAGTACTTC.

This clonotype was counted a few times. CDR3: CASRMGLAEYNEQFF. CDR3 bases: TGTGCCAGCAGGATGGGACTAGCGGAGTACAATGAGCAGTTCTTC. The chain recombines TRBV28 with TRBJ2-1; 11 bases line up with TRBD2. With V trimmed by 6 bases and J by 4 bases, 5 bases remained unmatched. The CDR3 is 15 residues long. CDR1 and CDR2 (germline): MDHEN, SYDVKM.

This clonotype has a handful of counts. The chain recombines TRBV28 with TRBJ1-1; 7 positions agree with TRBD1. The CDR3 is made up of 14 amino acids. CDR1 is MDHEN and CDR2 is SYDVKM in the germline V gene. Trimming cost V 5 bases and J 5 bases; bases outside gene matches: 8. In nucleotides, the CDR3 is TGTGCCAGCAGTCCACCGACAGGGCGTACTGAAGCTTTCTTT. Its protein product is CASSPPTGRTEAFF.

The V call is TRBV7-2, the J call TRBJ2-7; D remains unclear. Germline V CDR1 and CDR2: SGHTA, FQGNSA. The CDR3 loop spans 11 amino acids. Trimming cost V 5 bases and J 3 bases, with 5 bases left between them. The CDR3 DNA follows: TGTGCCAGCAGCGATTACTACGAGCAGTACTTC. It codes for CASSDYYEQYF.

V usage is TRBV7-8 and J usage is TRBJ2-3, with D possibly being TRBD2 (5 bases). The CDR3 contains 14 residues. CDR1 and CDR2 (germline): SGHVS, FQNEAQ. Trimming pared 1 base from V and 0 bases from J, leaving 5 bases between. The chain's CDR3 is CASSLERSTDTQYF. DNA of the CDR3: TGTGCCAGCAGCTTAGAGCGGAGCACAGATACGCAGTATTTT.

V gene TRBV7-2 combines with J gene TRBJ2-7; TRBD2 agrees at 7 bases. This CDR3 has 15 amino acids. V lost 3 bases to trimming and J lost 6 bases; unmatched junction nucleotides: 11. The germline V gene has CDR1 SGHTA and CDR2 FQGNSA. The CDR3 spells CASSFRTSLISEQYF. The CDR3 DNA follows: TGTGCCAGCAGCTTCCGGACTAGTTTAATCTCCGAGCAGTACTTC. Supplemented by reference TRBV7-2 and TRBJ2-7, the full variable domain reads GAGVSQSPSNKVTEKGKDVELRCDPISGHTALYWYRQSLGQGLEFLIYFQGNSAPDKSGLPSDRFSAERTGGSVSTLTIQRTQQEDSAVYLCASSFRTSLISEQYFGPGTRLTVT.

There are a few counts of this clonotype. The V and J genes are TRBV5-1 and TRBJ2-7, with 8 bases fitting TRBD1. CDR3 length: 14 amino acids. Trimming removed 0 bases from V and 12 bases from J; junction bases left unmatched: 11. The germline V gene encodes CDR1 SGHRS and CDR2 YFSETQ. This CDR3 reads CASSLGSGTGESYF. In DNA form, the CDR3 reads TGCGCCAGCAGCTTGGGGTCCGGGACAGGAGAATCGTACTTC.

This clonotype was picked up a small number of times. The chain couples TRBV5-1 to TRBJ2-2; D possibly corresponds to TRBD1 (6 bases). Trimming removed 0 bases from V and 7 bases from J, with 10 bases in between. CDR3 length: 14 residues. Germline CDR1 reads SGHRS; CDR2 reads YFSETQ. In DNA form, the CDR3 reads TGCGCCAGCAGCTTGGACAGGGACGACGGGGAGCTGTTTTTT. Translation gives CASSLDRDDGELFF. The full variable domain, rest sourced from reference TRBV5-1 and TRBJ2-2, is KAGVTQTPRYLIKTRGQQVTLSCSPISGHRSVSWYQQTPGQGLQFLFEYFSETQRNKGNFPGRFSGRQFSNSRSEMNVSTLELGDSALYLCASSLDRDDGELFFGEGSRLTVL.

This clonotype was seen only a few times. This chain uses TRBV9 with TRBJ2-3; the D gene could be TRBD1 or TRBD2 (6 bases each). V gave up 3 bases and J gave up 3 bases, with 20 bases separating them. CDR3 length: 17 amino acids. Germline-derived CDR1 and CDR2 are SGDLS and YYNGEE. In nucleotides, the CDR3 is TGTGCCAGCAGCGCCCTCCCCCTCGGGGGCTTGACAGATACGCAGTATTTT. It specifies CASSALPLGGLTDTQYF.

The V gene is TRBV5-1, the J gene TRBJ2-7; D might be TRBD1 (6 bases). Trimming shortened V by 4 bases and J by 0 bases, and 11 bases separated the two germline ends. Germline V CDR1 and CDR2: SGHRS, YFSETQ. There are 14 residues in the CDR3. The CDR3 bases are TGCGCCAGCAGCCAGAAGACAGGCTCCTACGAGCAGTACTTC. Its protein is CASSQKTGSYEQYF.

The chain has TRBV28 and TRBJ2-4; D remains unclear. Germline V gene data show CDR1 as MDHEN and CDR2 as SYDVKM. V lost 2 bases and J lost 12, with 8 bases in between. This CDR3 contains 11 residues. For the CDR3, the DNA is TGTGCCAGCAGTTTAGGCCTCTATCAGTACTTC. Its translation is CASSLGLYQYF. Looking up the rest from reference TRBV28 and TRBJ2-4 gives the full variable domain: DVKVTQSSRYLVKRTGEKVFLECVQDMDHENMFWYRQDPGLGLRLIYFSYDVKMKEKGDIPEGYSVSREKKERFSLILESASTNQTSMYLCASSLGLYQYFGAGTRLSVL.

The chain employs TRBV6-1 and TRBJ1-1, with D uncertain. Germline CDR1 reads MNHNS; CDR2 reads SASEGT. With 6 bases removed from V and 0 bases from J, the gap between germline ends came to 8 bases. The CDR3 totals 13 residues. Here the CDR3 DNA reads TGTGCCAGCAGCCACCCCATGAACACTGAAGCTTTCTTT. Protein product: CASSHPMNTEAFF.

The chain uses TRBV20-1 and TRBJ2-3; D might be TRBD2 (6 bases). The CDR3 extends over 14 amino acids. The V gene lost 4 bases and the J gene lost 5 bases, with 16 bases spanning the gap. Germline V lookup: CDR1 DFQATT, CDR2 SNEGSKA (reference sequence). Here the CDR3 reads CSAIKRRGIDTQYF. For the CDR3, the DNA is TGCAGTGCTATAAAGCGGAGGGGCATAGATACGCAGTATTTT.

CDR3 residues: CSARDRASQYTDTQYF. CDR3 nucleotide sequence: TGCAGTGCTAGAGATAGGGCTTCCCAATACACAGATACGCAGTATTTT. The chain employs TRBV20-1 and TRBJ2-3, with D unclear. Germline V CDR1 and CDR2: DFQATT, SNEGSKA (reference sequence). V was shortened by 0 bases and J by 2 bases, with 15 bases between the two germline ends. CDR3 length: 16 amino acids.

The sample holds a few counts of this clonotype. V usage is TRBV14 and J usage is TRBJ2-1; the match to TRBD2 covers 10 bases. J lost 1 base, V lost 5 bases, and 11 bases had no gene match. CDR3 size: 18 residues. Germline loops: CDR1 SGHDN, CDR2 FVKESK. CDR3 coding DNA: TGTGCCAGCAGCTCTTGGACTAGCGGAGGGACGTCCTACAATGAGCAGTTCTTC. The encoded protein is CASSSWTSGGTSYNEQFF. The whole variable domain, remainder taken from reference TRBV14 and TRBJ2-1, is EAGVTQFPSHSVIEKGQTVTLRCDPISGHDNLYWYRRVMGKEIKFLLHFVKESKQDESGMPNNRFLAERTGGTYSTLKVQPAELEDSGVYFCASSSWTSGGTSYNEQFFGPGTRLTVL.

The chain has TRBV9 and TRBJ2-3; 11 positions agree with TRBD1. The ends lost 2 bases at V and 3 bases at J; junction bases unmatched: 2. This CDR3 spans 15 amino acids. Germline CDR1 and CDR2: SGDLS and YYNGEE. Here the CDR3 DNA reads TGTGCCAGCAGCGTGGACAGGGGGCGTACAGATACGCAGTATTTT. Translating gives CASSVDRGRTDTQYF.

The table lists this clonotype with a few counts. V usage is TRBV24-1 and J usage is TRBJ2-1; unclear D gene. The V end was cut by 2 bases, the J end by 6 bases, with 7 bases between. The V gene's germline CDR1 is KGHDR and CDR2 SFDVKD. The CDR3 length is 13 residues. CDR3 in amino acids: CATSDSRINEQFF. The DNA for the CDR3 is TGTGCCACCAGTGATTCGAGAATCAATGAGCAGTTCTTC.

The chain has TRBV6-2 or TRBV6-3 and TRBJ2-1; 9 bases are shared with TRBD2. The V segment lost 4 bases and the J segment 9 bases; nucleotides outside the gene matches: 16. Germline CDR1 reads MNHEY; CDR2 reads SVGEGT. This CDR3 has 17 residues. In DNA, the CDR3 is TGTGCCAGCAGTTCACGCCCTAGCGGGACCCAGGGGGGTGAGCAGTTCTTC. Its translation: CASSSRPSGTQGGEQFF.

This clonotype was recorded many times. As DNA, the CDR3 is TGTGCCAGCAGCGTCTCTAGCGGGACCTACGAGCAGTACTTC. It yields the protein CASSVSSGTYEQYF. The rearrangement uses TRBV9 and TRBJ2-7, with 9 positions matching TRBD2. V dropped 2 bases and J dropped 2; count of bases not matched to a gene: 2. This CDR3 has 14 residues. Germline V gene sequence: CDR1 SGDLS, CDR2 YYNGEE.

This clonotype was seen at least ten times. The rearrangement uses TRBV7-2 and TRBJ2-7, with TRBD2 identical over 11 bases. CDR3 size: 18 residues. V lost 5 bases to trimming and J lost 7 bases; unmatched junction nucleotides: 19. Germline V gives CDR1 SGHTA, CDR2 FQGNSA. CDR3 region: CASSPKGDLLAGVNEQYF. DNA of the CDR3: TGTGCCAGCAGCCCTAAGGGTGATTTACTAGCGGGAGTCAATGAGCAGTACTTC.

For the CDR3, the DNA is TGCGCCAGCAGCTTTGCGGAGCCCTACAATGAGCAGTTCTTC. It codes for CASSFAEPYNEQFF. The chain uses TRBV5-1 and TRBJ2-1; D not resolved. The CDR3 covers 14 residues. Germline CDR1 reads SGHRS; CDR2 reads YFSETQ. Trimming pared 2 bases from V and 2 bases from J, leaving 8 bases between.